The entry below describes one T cell receptor (beta chain). Its cognate antigen is unknown. This CDR3 has 17 residues. A sample-barcoded 5' primer and a J-beta primer mix were used in a second PCR of roughly 7 to 12 cycles. TCRdb processed the 5' RACE reads anew with MiXCR; each CDR3 protein has one entry. The sample has 1.5 million to 1.8 million distinct CDR3 sequences, about 45% seen once. This entry belongs to a study of blood T cells in healthy people across ages. The study's findings and limits: Considered underestimates were the diversity estimates obtained from one million T cells. Age showed a roughly linear inverse relationship with TCR beta diversity per million T cells.

The sequenced sample was blood. V is TRBV21-1 and J is TRBJ1-5; the table's D call of TRBD1 was not tested on the DNA. TRBV21-1 is deemed a pseudogene. This clonotype originated in a woman in her late teens or twenties in good health. The CDR3 nucleotides read TGTGCCAGCAGCAAGGTGGGACAGGGGGGCCTCGATCAGCCCCAGCATTTT. This codes for CASSKVGQGGLDQPQHF.